This T cell receptor (beta chain) appears in the sequencing data of a study of glioma-infiltrating T cells after dendritic cell vaccination. The wider study: At biweekly intervals, patients got three intradermal dendritic cell vaccine injections.

Produced via immunoSEQ multiplex PCR; TCRdb's table is partial and in-frame only. There are more than 60,000 clones in the sample; roughly four fifths occur only once, and over 9% lies in the top ten. Blood PBMC samples: pre-vaccination, two weeks post third vaccination, and at tumor progression. V dropped 5 bases and J dropped 3; count of bases not matched to a gene: 4. Germline loops: CDR1 PRHDT, CDR2 FYEKMQ (reference sequence). The CDR3 runs to 13 residues. V and J are TRBV13 and TRBJ2-7; 7 bases line up with TRBD1. The sequence was collected from a human donor with glioblastoma. Here the sequenced sample was blood, taken before dendritic cell vaccination. CDR3 loop: CASSHRQGYEQYF. The DNA of the CDR3 is TGTGCCAGCAGCCACAGACAGGGCTACGAGCAGTACTTC.